Listed below are T cell receptor beta chains from one sample, sequenced in a study of tumor and adjacent non-tumor tissue in lung cancer. TCRdb reprocessed the multiplex PCR reads with MiXCR, giving one entry per CDR3 protein. The data contain over 130,000 distinct CDR3 sequences, around 65% of them singletons. Sequencing input: lung tumor tissue. Every receptor here comes from a man between 60 and 70 years old with small cell lung cancer. The CDR3 runs from the conserved cysteine through the conserved F or W. A D gene is named only where the DNA matches it firmly. Some rows mark clone size as missing; the rest say once, few, many or name a class of expanded clone.

clone_size	v_call	d_call	j_call	cdr3_aa	cdr3_nt
.	TRBV29-1	.	TRBJ1-2	CRVKFTGQHGYTF	TGCAGAGTTAAATTTACAGGGCAACATGGCTACACCTTC
once	TRBV5-1	TRBD2	TRBJ2-3	CASSPGTRSTDTQYF	TGCGCCAGCAGCCCGGGGACTAGGAGCACAGATACGCAGTATTTT
few	TRBV4-1	TRBD1	TRBJ2-2	CASSQDHGQGLSTGELFF	TGCGCCAGCAGCCAAGATCACGGACAGGGTTTGTCAACCGGGGAGCTGTTTTTT
many	TRBV29-1	.	TRBJ2-1	CSVAIGGEYNEQFF	TGCAGCGTTGCTATCGGGGGAGAGTACAATGAGCAGTTCTTC
.	TRBV4-1	.	TRBJ2-7	CASSPKGLAVLRSSYEQYF	TGCGCCAGCAGCCCAAAGGGGCTTGCGGTATTGAGGAGCTCCTACGAGCAGTACTTC
many	TRBV20-1	.	TRBJ2-1	CSAKSRGHNEQFF	TGCAGTGCTAAAAGCAGGGGACATAATGAGCAGTTCTTC
.	TRBV6-1	.	TRBJ1-5	CASSEPWGNGGASNQPQHF	TGTGCCAGCAGTGAACCGTGGGGGAATGGGGGCGCGAGCAATCAGCCCCAACATTTT
.	TRBV11-2	.	TRBJ1-6	CASSLVHGQNSPLHF	TGTGCCAGCAGCTTAGTGCACGGCCAGAACTCACCCCTCCACTTT
.	TRBV7-9	.	TRBJ1-6	CASSARGDRNSPLHF	TGTGCCAGCAGCGCCCGGGGGGACCGTAATTCACCCCTCCACTTT
.	TRBV20-1	.	TRBJ2-5	CNALNSGETPYF	TGCAATGCGCTGAATAGTGGAGAGACACCGTACTTC
.	TRBV29-1	TRBD1	TRBJ1-1	CSIEAGQGNTDAFF	TGCAGCATTGAAGCGGGACAGGGGAACACTGATGCTTTCTTT
.	TRBV5-5	TRBD2	TRBJ2-1	CASNYGTSGSPRGAYNEQFF	TGTGCCAGCAACTACGGGACTAGCGGGAGTCCGAGGGGCGCCTACAATGAGCAGTTCTTC
many	TRBV6-1	TRBD1	TRBJ1-5	CASSGGTGEQPQHF	TGTGCCAGCAGTGGCGGGACAGGGGAGCAGCCCCAGCATTTT
once	TRBV5-4	.	TRBJ2-1	CANSLGLGGNEQFF	TGTGCCAACAGCTTAGGACTAGGGGGGAATGAGCAGTTCTTC
once	TRBV11-2	.	TRBJ2-2	CAGSPLDGDTVELFF	TGTGCCGGCAGCCCCCTAGATGGAGACACCGTGGAGCTGTTTTTT
.	TRBV4-2	.	TRBJ2-7	CASSQGGREQYF	TGTGCCAGCAGCCAGGGAGGTAGGGAGCAGTATTTC
.	TRBV25-1	TRBD1	TRBJ2-1	CASSEMGTGDEQFF	TGTGCCAGCAGTGAAATGGGGACAGGGGATGAGCAGTTCTTC
many	TRBV6-5	TRBD2	TRBJ2-1	CASSDSGGTSQFF	TGTGCCAGCAGTGACTCCGGAGGGACTAGTCAGTTCTTC
.	TRBV11-2	TRBD1	TRBJ1-3	CASSSPGQGWGNTIYF	TGTGCCAGCAGCTCACCGGGACAGGGGTGGGGAAACACTATATATTTT
.	TRBV6-1	.	TRBJ2-7	CASSGVGVEKYF	TGTGCCAGCAGTGGAGTGGGGGTTGAGAAGTACTTC
many	TRBV10-2	.	TRBJ2-3	CASSTSRATDTQYF	TGCGCCAGCAGTACTAGCCGCGCTACAGATACGCAGTATTTT
.	TRBV20-1	TRBD1	TRBJ1-2	CSGRGQSNYGYTF	TGCAGTGGTAGGGGACAGAGTAACTATGGCTACACCTTC
.	TRBV6-9	.	TRBJ2-1	CANPGDPHSNEQSF	TGTGCCAATCCGGGGGACCCCCACTCCAATGAGCAGTCCTTC
many	TRBV6-1	.	TRBJ2-3	CASRKHMPDTQYF	TGTGCCAGCAGGAAACACATGCCAGATACGCAGTATTTT
many	TRBV6-1	TRBD1	TRBJ1-1	CASNQQGPYSTEAFF	TGTGCCAGTAATCAACAGGGGCCCTATTCCACTGAAGCTTTCTTT
.	TRBV11-3	TRBD1	TRBJ2-5	CASSADRGSQETQNF	TGTGCCAGTAGCGCTGACAGGGGGTCCCAAGAGACCCAAAACTTC
.	TRBV29-1	.	TRBJ2-3	CSVYGGRESPGTQYF	TGCAGCGTCTATGGGGGGCGGGAGAGCCCAGGTACGCAGTATTTT
.	TRBV30	.	TRBJ1-5	CAWSVAGGHQPQHF	TGTGCCTGGAGTGTGGCGGGGGGACATCAGCCCCAGCATTTT
.	TRBV20-1	TRBD2	TRBJ2-1	CSANVLAANFYNEQFF	TGCAGTGCTAACGTACTAGCGGCAAACTTCTACAATGAGCAGTTCTTC
.	TRBV12-3/TRBV12-4	.	TRBJ1-2	CASRTGRISLDGYTF	TGTGCCAGCAGAACGGGCCGTATTTCGCTGGATGGCTACACCTTC
.	TRBV20-1	TRBD1	TRBJ2-1	CSAGGGQGYNEQFF	TGCAGTGCTGGAGGAGGACAGGGGTATAATGAGCAGTTCTTC
.	TRBV29-1	TRBD1	TRBJ2-2	CSVRQGHTGELFF	TGCAGCGTTCGACAGGGGCACACCGGGGAGCTGTTTTTT
.	TRBV11-2	.	TRBJ2-4	CAGSLEAAGIHYF	TGTGCCGGCAGCTTAGAGGCAGCGGGCATTCATTACTTC
many	TRBV5-5	.	TRBJ1-2	CASSSGPDYGYTF	TGTGCCAGCAGCTCTGGGCCGGACTATGGCTACACCTTC
.	TRBV12-3/TRBV12-4	.	TRBJ2-5	CVSSLNSQETQYF	TGTGTCAGCAGTTTAAACAGTCAAGAGACCCAGTACTTC
.	TRBV7-9	TRBD1	TRBJ2-1	CASSLGTGSYDEQFF	TGTGCCAGCAGCTTAGGGACAGGTTCTTACGATGAGCAGTTCTTC
few	TRBV24-1	TRBD2	TRBJ2-3	CATSESGTSGGSTDTQYF	TGTGCCACCAGTGAGTCCGGGACTAGCGGGGGAAGCACAGATACGCAGTATTTT
.	TRBV6-1	.	TRBJ2-6	CVSSEDQSSGANVLTF	TGTGTCAGCAGTGAAGATCAGAGCTCTGGGGCCAACGTCCTGACTTTC
.	TRBV7-2	TRBD2	TRBJ2-2	CASSSSLAGLNTGELFF	TGTGCCAGCAGCTCATCGCTAGCGGGCCTGAACACCGGGGAGCTGTTTTTT
.	TRBV28	.	TRBJ2-7	CAINGGPYEQYF	TGTGCCATAAACGGTGGACCCTACGAGCAGTACTTC
.	TRBV11-2	.	TRBJ2-1	CASSFMLNIEQFF	TGTGCCAGCAGCTTCATGCTCAACATTGAGCAATTCTTC